This TCR beta chain originates from a study of PD-L1 blockade in urothelial cancer. Across the whole study: Blood analysis took place 3 weeks (second dose) and 6 weeks after treatment start. Study findings and constraints: Improved survival was predicted by pretreatment blood TCR clonality below the median.

From germline, CDR1 is MNHNY and CDR2 SVGAGI (reference sequence). The CDR3 sequence is 12 residues long. V was shortened by 2 bases and J by 10 bases, with 8 bases between the two germline ends. Method: immunoSEQ multiplex PCR; TCRdb's copy keeps in-frame clones and lacks some. The table shows around 130,000 clones, with roughly 80% occurring only once. Documented time point: pretreatment peripheral blood. Regarding this clone: Its specificity is unknown.

The clonotype originates from a man aged 50-59 years with urothelial cancer. The specimen was PBMCs, collected around atezolizumab (anti-PD-L1) treatment. This chain links TRBV6-6 with TRBJ1-4; D is uncertain. As DNA, the CDR3 is TGTGCCAGCAGTTACGAGAGGGTAAAACTGTTTTTT. This gives the protein CASSYERVKLFF.